This passage covers 20 T cell receptor beta chains from one sample sequenced in a study of T cell responses to AZD1222 COVID-19 vaccine. The repertoire was sequenced with immunoSEQ multiplex PCR; TCRdb's copy has only in-frame clones and lacks some. The sample records about 56,000 clones, roughly 86% being singletons. The material was peripheral blood, obtained on day 0 of AZD1222 vaccination. The receptors come from an adult in good health.

This CDR3 reads CASSQNRGEAFF. The CDR3 coding sequence is TGTGCCAGCAGCCAAAACAGGGGAGAAGCTTTCTTT. The chain couples TRBV5-4 to TRBJ1-1, with 7 bases identical to TRBD1. V lost 4 bases to trimming and J lost 8 bases; unmatched junction nucleotides: 5. CDR1 and CDR2 (germline): SGHNT, YYREEE (reference sequence). The CDR3 runs to 12 residues.

CDR3 nucleotide sequence: TGTGCCACCACCCAGCGCCTCTATAATTCACCCCTCCACTTT. This sequence encodes CATTQRLYNSPLHF. This chain links TRBV6-5 with TRBJ1-6; no clear D gene. Trimming cost V 10 bases and J 3 bases, with 13 bases left between them. The CDR3 is 14 residues long. CDR1 MNHEY and CDR2 SVGAGI come from the germline V gene.

The V call is TRBV29-1, the J call TRBJ1-1; 7 bases fit TRBD1. Trimming at V came to 0 bases and at J to 0 bases, leaving 10 bases not matched to a gene. This CDR3 is 17 amino acids long. In germline, CDR1 is SQVTM, CDR2 ANQGSEA. The CDR3 DNA follows: TGCAGCGTTGAAGATCGTCAGGGGGGGCTCCTGAACACTGAAGCTTTCTTT. Translating it yields CSVEDRQGGLLNTEAFF.

This chain uses TRBV7-3 with TRBJ2-1; 8 nucleotides line up with TRBD2. The length of the CDR3 is 14 residues. Germline V CDR1 and CDR2: SGHTA, FQGTGA. V trimming: 6 bases; J trimming: 6 bases; junction bases outside the gene matches: 7. This CDR3 is CASRRGLASNEQFF. CDR3 nucleotide sequence: TGTGCCAGCAGACGAGGACTAGCAAGCAATGAGCAGTTCTTC.

The chain joins TRBV6-5 to TRBJ2-4, with TRBD1 matching over 7 bases. With 6 bases clipped from V and 0 bases from J, the junction kept 5 bases outside the gene matches. This CDR3 comprises 15 residues. The germline V gene has CDR1 MNHEY and CDR2 SVGAGI. CDR3 region: CASSPHRGAKNIQYF. Written as DNA, the CDR3 is TGTGCCAGCAGCCCCCACAGGGGAGCCAAAAACATTCAGTACTTC.

Written as DNA, the CDR3 is TGTGCCAGCAGTTACACGGCAGTAGGCGGCTACACCTTC. Amino acid sequence: CASSYTAVGGYTF. The V call is TRBV6-5, the J call TRBJ1-2; no firm D call. CDR1 and CDR2 (germline): MNHEY, SVGAGI. The V and J ends lost 2 bases and 8 bases respectively, with 12 bases between them. CDR3 length: 13 residues.

This clone was seen just once. This sequence joins TRBV28 and TRBJ1-6; 8 bases are shared with TRBD1. The CDR3 runs 14 residues. V dropped 2 bases and J dropped 10; count of bases not matched to a gene: 4. CDR1 is MDHEN, CDR2 SYDVKM, per germline. The CDR3 bases are TGTGCCAGCAGTTTAAGACAGGGGCGATCACCCCTCCACTTT. Translating it yields CASSLRQGRSPLHF.

This chain uses TRBV4-2 with TRBJ1-5; D ambiguous. Germline V gene lookup returns CDR1 LGHNA and CDR2 YNFKEQ. The V gene lost 3 bases and the J gene lost 1 base, with 7 bases spanning the gap. There are 14 residues in the CDR3. CDR3: CASSQGASNQPQHF. The DNA for the CDR3 is TGTGCCAGCAGCCAGGGAGCCAGCAATCAGCCCCAGCATTTT.

This clone appeared once. V usage is TRBV6-4 and J usage is TRBJ1-2; D is uncertain. Trimming shortened V by 6 bases and J by 0 bases, and 11 bases separated the two germline ends. Germline V gene lookup returns CDR1 MRHNA and CDR2 SNTAGT. The CDR3 length is 14 residues. The CDR3 region is CASRPSSANYGYTF. In DNA, the CDR3 is TGTGCCAGCAGGCCCTCTTCAGCTAACTATGGCTACACCTTC.

The gene calls are TRBV9 and TRBJ1-1; the match to TRBD1 covers 9 bases. From germline, CDR1 is SGDLS and CDR2 YYNGEE. Trimming at V came to 3 bases and at J to 5 bases, leaving 14 bases not matched to a gene. The CDR3 is 17 amino acids. CDR3: CASSALPGQGRTTEAFF. The CDR3 DNA reads as TGTGCCAGCAGCGCCCTGCCGGGACAGGGAAGGACGACTGAAGCTTTCTTT.

The chain recombines TRBV28 with TRBJ1-1; 9 bases are a match to TRBD1. After removal of 7 bases from V and 4 bases from J, the junction contained 16 bases not matched to a gene. Germline V CDR1 and CDR2: MDHEN, SYDVKM. The CDR3 runs to 17 residues. CDR3 DNA: TGTGCCAGCACCAGGGACAGGGTCAGACGTTGGGGCACTGAAGCTTTCTTT. It specifies CASTRDRVRRWGTEAFF. Full variable domain (outside the CDR3, taken from reference TRBV28 and TRBJ1-1): DVKVTQSSRYLVKRTGEKVFLECVQDMDHENMFWYRQDPGLGLRLIYFSYDVKMKEKGDIPEGYSVSREKKERFSLILESASTNQTSMYLCASTRDRVRRWGTEAFFGQGTRLTVV.

This chain links TRBV21-1 with TRBJ1-2; TRBD1, the table's D call, lacks a check against the DNA. TRBV21-1 is a documented pseudogene. This CDR3 has 11 residues. Here the CDR3 DNA reads TGTGCCAGGGGGCGCTACTATGGCTACACCTTC. This encodes CARGRYYGYTF.

This chain connects TRBV19 to TRBJ2-5; TRBD1 aligns across 8 bases. Germline lookup yields CDR1 LNHDA and CDR2 SQIVND (reference sequence). The J segment lost 5 bases and the V segment lost 7 bases, leaving 9 bases of the junction unmatched. The CDR3 has 14 amino acids. CDR3: CASTQGQGVETQYF. In DNA, the CDR3 is TGTGCCAGTACACAAGGACAGGGAGTGGAGACCCAGTACTTC.

The chain couples TRBV7-9 to TRBJ2-1; 9 bases map to TRBD2. This CDR3 contains 13 residues. V shed 5 bases, J shed 7 bases, and the junction held 3 bases outside the gene matches. CDR1 and CDR2 (germline): SEHNR, FQNEAQ (reference sequence). The CDR3 region is CASSNLAGNEQFF. The CDR3 DNA reads as TGTGCCAGCAGCAACCTAGCGGGGAATGAGCAGTTCTTC.

The CDR3 DNA sequence: TGTGCCAGCTCACCACTTCAGGGAAGCGCGATGGAGACCCAGTACTTC. Residues: CASSPLQGSAMETQYF. The genes are TRBV18 and TRBJ2-5; tentatively, D is TRBD1 (5 bases). V lost 1 base to trimming and J lost 5 bases, with 17 bases between them. Germline CDR1 reads KGHSH; CDR2 reads LQKENI. The CDR3 is 16 amino acids.

The chain employs TRBV7-3 and TRBJ2-1, with 10 bases that match TRBD1. The V gene end was trimmed by 1 base and the J gene end by 5 bases; junction bases not matched to a gene: 5. The germline V gene has CDR1 SGHTA and CDR2 FQGTGA. The length of the CDR3 is 16 residues. DNA of the CDR3: TGTGCCAGCAGCTTAAGGGGACAGGGGAAAGACAATGAGCAGTTCTTC. Protein product: CASSLRGQGKDNEQFF.

The gene calls are TRBV7-3 and TRBJ2-1, with D tentatively TRBD2 (6 bases). Germline V CDR1 and CDR2: SGHTA, FQGTGA. The CDR3 contains 18 residues. V was clipped by 3 bases and J by 4 bases, with 22 bases between them. The CDR3 spells CASSFTSHLRIKYNEQFF. The CDR3 DNA sequence: TGTGCCAGCAGCTTCACTAGCCACCTCAGAATAAAATACAATGAGCAGTTCTTC.

This chain connects TRBV11-3 to TRBJ2-1; D is unclear. V was pared by 5 bases and J by 4 bases, with 12 bases between. CDR3 size: 14 residues. CDR1 SGHNT and CDR2 YENEEA come from the germline V gene. The CDR3 here is CASSPGPNYNEQFF. The DNA for the CDR3 is TGTGCCAGCAGCCCCGGACCTAATTACAATGAGCAGTTCTTC.

This chain connects TRBV28 to TRBJ1-1; TRBD1 matches at 8 bases. Per the germline V gene, CDR1 is MDHEN and CDR2 is SYDVKM. This CDR3 region has 15 residues. Trimming cost V 10 bases and J 0 bases; bases outside gene matches: 10. The CDR3 spells CATRSVRGLNTEAFF. CDR3 nucleotides: TGTGCCACCAGATCCGTCAGGGGGCTGAACACTGAAGCTTTCTTT.

The rearrangement uses TRBV28 and TRBJ1-3; D uncertain. The CDR3 covers 15 residues. The V gene lost 4 bases and the J gene lost 0 bases, with 10 bases spanning the gap. CDR1 and CDR2 (germline): MDHEN, SYDVKM. The CDR3 is CASSYRTDSGNTIYF. CDR3 DNA sequence: TGTGCCAGCAGTTATCGGACGGACTCTGGAAACACCATATATTTT. The full variable domain, rest sourced from reference TRBV28 and TRBJ1-3, is DVKVTQSSRYLVKRTGEKVFLECVQDMDHENMFWYRQDPGLGLRLIYFSYDVKMKEKGDIPEGYSVSREKKERFSLILESASTNQTSMYLCASSYRTDSGNTIYFGEGSWLTVV.